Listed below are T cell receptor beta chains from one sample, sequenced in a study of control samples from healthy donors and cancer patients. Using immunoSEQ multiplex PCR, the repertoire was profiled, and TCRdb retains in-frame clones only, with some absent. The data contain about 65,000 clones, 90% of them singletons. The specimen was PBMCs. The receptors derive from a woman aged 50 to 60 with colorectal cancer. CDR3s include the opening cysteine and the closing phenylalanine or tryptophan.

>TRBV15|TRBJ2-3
CATSRFRGTDTQYF
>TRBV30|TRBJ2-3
CAWGLAGTDTQYF
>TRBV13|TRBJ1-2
CASSSREVAYGYTF
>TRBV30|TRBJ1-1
CAWRGDGDEAFF
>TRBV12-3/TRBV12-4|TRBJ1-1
CASSFGRNTEAFF
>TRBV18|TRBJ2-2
CASSEAGTGGKGWTGELFF
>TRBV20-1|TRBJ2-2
CSASLGLAGGLGNTGELFF
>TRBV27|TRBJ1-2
CASTHNTNYGYTF
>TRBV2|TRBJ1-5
CASRPTRGGGYQPQHF
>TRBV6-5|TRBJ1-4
CASSYTTGPGEKLFF
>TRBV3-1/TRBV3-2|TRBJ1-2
CASSQDWGGGNYGYTF
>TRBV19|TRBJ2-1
CASSMGQGSHNEQFF
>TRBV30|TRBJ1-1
CAWSNTGNTEAFF
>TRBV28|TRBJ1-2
CASRPTTADYGYTF
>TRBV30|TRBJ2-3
CAWSVRRGTDTQYF
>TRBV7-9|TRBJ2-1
CASSPASPEQFF
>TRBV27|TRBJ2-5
CASSFSAADQETQYF
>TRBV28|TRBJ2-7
CASSLTGDPSYEQYF
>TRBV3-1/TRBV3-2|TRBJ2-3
CASRDSTDTQYF
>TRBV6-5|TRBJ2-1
CASSSSGHNEQFF
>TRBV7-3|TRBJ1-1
CASSTQGGTEAFF
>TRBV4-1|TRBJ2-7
CASSQVRTDPYEQYF
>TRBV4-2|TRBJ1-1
CASSPGRLNTEAFF
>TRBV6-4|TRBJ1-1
CASSDDRQTVAFF
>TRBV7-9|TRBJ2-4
CASSSQGAGGIQYF
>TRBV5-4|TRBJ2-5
CASSFQQGASETQYF